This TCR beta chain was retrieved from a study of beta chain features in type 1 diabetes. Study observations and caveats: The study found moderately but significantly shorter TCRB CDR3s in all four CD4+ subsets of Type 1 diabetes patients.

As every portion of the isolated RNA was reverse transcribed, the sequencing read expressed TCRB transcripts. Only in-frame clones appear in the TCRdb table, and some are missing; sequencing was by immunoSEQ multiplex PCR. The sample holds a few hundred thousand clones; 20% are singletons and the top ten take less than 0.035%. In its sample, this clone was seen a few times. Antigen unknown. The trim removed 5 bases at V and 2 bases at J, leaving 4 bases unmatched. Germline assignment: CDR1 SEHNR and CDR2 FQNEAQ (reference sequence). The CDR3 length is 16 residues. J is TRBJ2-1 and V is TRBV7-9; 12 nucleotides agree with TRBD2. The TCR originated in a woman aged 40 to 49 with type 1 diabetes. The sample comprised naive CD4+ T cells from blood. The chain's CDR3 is CASSHRLAGAYNEQFF. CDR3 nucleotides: TGTGCCAGCAGCCACCGACTAGCGGGAGCCTACAATGAGCAGTTCTTC.